This T cell receptor (beta chain) originates from a study of prognosis after radiotherapy for stage I lung cancer. The overall study: As radiotherapy, SBRT was administered in 3 to 5 fractions with a biologically effective dose of at least 100 Gy. Findings and limits, study-wide: Counted unique TCR clones declined after stereotactic body radiation therapy (median roughly 10,000 versus 7,000).

Of note for this clonotype: Its antigen is not known.

Two-round multiplex PCR, the amplification method, yielded TCR beta CDR3 from genomic DNA. The first PCR round targeted every TRBV and TRBJ gene with specific primers. Using its own MiXCR run on the multiplex PCR reads, TCRdb lists one record per CDR3 protein. Altogether about 14,000 distinct CDR3 sequences are present, 50% being singletons, with the ten largest covering about two fifths. The sequencing here drew on PBMCs, taken before or after stereotactic body radiation therapy (not recorded which). The receptor's source is a donor older than 45 with non-small cell lung cancer.

CDR3 loop: CASSLKGGEQYF. The DNA of the CDR3 is TGTGCCAGCAGCTTAAAGGGGGGGGAGCAGTACTTC. The rearrangement joins TRBV11-2 to TRBJ2-7; possible D gene TRBD2, 7 bases. CDR1 and CDR2 from the germline V gene are SGHAT and FQNNGV. Trimming left V 2 bases short and J 7 bases short, with 9 bases between. The CDR3 sequence is 12 residues long.